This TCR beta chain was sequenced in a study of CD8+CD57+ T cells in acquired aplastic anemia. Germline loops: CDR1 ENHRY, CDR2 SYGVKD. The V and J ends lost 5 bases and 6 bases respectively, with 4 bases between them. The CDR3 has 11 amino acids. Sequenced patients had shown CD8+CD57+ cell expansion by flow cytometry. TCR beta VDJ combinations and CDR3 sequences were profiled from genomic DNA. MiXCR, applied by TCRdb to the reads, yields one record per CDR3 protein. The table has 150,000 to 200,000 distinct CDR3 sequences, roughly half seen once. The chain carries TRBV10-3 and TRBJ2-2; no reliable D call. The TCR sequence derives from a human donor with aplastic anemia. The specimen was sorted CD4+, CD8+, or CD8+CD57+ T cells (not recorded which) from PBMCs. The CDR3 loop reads CAISLSGELFF. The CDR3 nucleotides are TGTGCCATCAGTTTGTCCGGGGAGCTGTTTTTT.